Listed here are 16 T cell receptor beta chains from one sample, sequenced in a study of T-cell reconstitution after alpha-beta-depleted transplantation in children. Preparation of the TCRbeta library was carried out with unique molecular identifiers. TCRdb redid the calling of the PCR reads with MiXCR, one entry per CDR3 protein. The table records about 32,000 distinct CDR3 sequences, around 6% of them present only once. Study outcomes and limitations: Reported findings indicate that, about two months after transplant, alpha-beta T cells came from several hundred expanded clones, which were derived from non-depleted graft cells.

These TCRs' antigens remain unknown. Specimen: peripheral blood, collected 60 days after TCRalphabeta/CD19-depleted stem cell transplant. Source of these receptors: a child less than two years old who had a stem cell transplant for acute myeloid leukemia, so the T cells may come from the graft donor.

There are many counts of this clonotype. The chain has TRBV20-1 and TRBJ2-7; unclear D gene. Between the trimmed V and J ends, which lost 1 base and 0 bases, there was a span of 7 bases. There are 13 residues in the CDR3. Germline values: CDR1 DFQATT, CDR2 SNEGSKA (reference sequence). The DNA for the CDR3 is TGCAGTGCTAGAGTGCGGAACTCCTACGAGCAGTACTTC. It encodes CSARVRNSYEQYF.

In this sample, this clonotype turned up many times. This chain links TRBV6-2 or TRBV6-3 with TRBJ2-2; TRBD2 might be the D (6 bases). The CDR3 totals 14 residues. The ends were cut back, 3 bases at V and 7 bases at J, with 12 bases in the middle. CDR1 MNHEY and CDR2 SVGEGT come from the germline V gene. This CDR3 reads CASSYSSGGGELFF. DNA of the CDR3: TGTGCCAGCAGTTATTCCTCCGGGGGCGGGGAGCTGTTTTTT.

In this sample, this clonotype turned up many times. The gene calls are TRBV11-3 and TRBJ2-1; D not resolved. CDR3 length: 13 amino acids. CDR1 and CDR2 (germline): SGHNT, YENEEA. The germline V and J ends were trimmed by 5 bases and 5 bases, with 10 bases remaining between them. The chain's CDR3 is CASSEVANNEQFF. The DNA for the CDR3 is TGTGCCAGCAGCGAAGTGGCCAACAATGAGCAGTTCTTC.

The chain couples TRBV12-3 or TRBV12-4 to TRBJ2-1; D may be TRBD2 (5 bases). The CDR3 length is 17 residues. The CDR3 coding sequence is TGTACCATCTGTCCCTCACCCCGTATCCTAGCTGGCAATGAGCAGTTCTTC. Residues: CTICPSPRILAGNEQFF.

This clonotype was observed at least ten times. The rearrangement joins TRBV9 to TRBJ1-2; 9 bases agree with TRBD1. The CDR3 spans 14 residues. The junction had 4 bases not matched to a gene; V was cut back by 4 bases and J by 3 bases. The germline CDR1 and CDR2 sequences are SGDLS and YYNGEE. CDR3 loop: CASSTRDRDYGYTF. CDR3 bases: TGTGCCAGCAGCACCCGGGACAGGGACTATGGCTACACCTTC.

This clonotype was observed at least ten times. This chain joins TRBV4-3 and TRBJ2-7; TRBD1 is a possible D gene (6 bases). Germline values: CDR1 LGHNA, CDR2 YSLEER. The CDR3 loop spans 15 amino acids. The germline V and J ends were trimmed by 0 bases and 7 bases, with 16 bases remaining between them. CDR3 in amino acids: CASSQDEGTLREQYF. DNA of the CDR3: TGCGCCAGCAGCCAAGATGAGGGGACACTCCGGGAGCAGTACTTC.

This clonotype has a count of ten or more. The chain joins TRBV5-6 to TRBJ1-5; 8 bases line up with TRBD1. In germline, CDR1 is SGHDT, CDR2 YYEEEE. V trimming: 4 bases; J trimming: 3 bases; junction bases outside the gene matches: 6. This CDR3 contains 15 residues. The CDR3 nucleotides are TGTGCCAGCAGCATTGGGACAGGTTTCAATCAGCCCCAGCATTTT. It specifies CASSIGTGFNQPQHF.

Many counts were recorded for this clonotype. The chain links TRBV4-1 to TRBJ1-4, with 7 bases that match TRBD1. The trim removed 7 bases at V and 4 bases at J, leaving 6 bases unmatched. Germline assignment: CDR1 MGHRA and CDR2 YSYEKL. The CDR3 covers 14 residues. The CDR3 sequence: CASTQQGDNEKLFF. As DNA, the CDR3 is TGCGCCAGCACCCAGCAGGGGGATAATGAAAAACTGTTTTTT.

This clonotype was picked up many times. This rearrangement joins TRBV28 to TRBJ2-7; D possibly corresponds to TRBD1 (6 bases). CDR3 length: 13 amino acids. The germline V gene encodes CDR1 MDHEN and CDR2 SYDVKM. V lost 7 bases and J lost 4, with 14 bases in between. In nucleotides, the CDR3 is TGTGCCAGCACTCCCGAGAGGGGGTACGAGCAGTACTTC. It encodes CASTPERGYEQYF.

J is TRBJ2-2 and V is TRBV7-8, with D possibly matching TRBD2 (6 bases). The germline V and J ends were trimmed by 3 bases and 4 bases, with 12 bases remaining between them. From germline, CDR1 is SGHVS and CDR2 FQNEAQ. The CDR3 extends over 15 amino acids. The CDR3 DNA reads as TGTGCCAGCAGCTTCCCGGGACTTCCCACCGGGGAGCTGTTTTTT. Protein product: CASSFPGLPTGELFF.

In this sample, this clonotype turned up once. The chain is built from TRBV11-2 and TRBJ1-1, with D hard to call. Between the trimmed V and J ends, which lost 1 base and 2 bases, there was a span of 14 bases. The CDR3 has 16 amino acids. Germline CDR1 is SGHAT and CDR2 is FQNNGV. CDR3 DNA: TGTGCCAGCAGCTTAGCCTACAGTGGTTTTAACACTGAAGCTTTCTTT. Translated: CASSLAYSGFNTEAFF.

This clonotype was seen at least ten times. The CDR3 loop is CASSQGRQGRWKDTEAFF. The CDR3 coding sequence is TGCGCCAGCAGCCAGGGGCGACAGGGAAGATGGAAAGACACTGAAGCTTTCTTT. This rearrangement joins TRBV5-1 to TRBJ1-1; 7 bases match TRBD1. Trimming cost V 4 bases and J 3 bases; bases outside gene matches: 18. CDR3 length equals 18 residues. Germline V gives CDR1 SGHRS, CDR2 YFSETQ.

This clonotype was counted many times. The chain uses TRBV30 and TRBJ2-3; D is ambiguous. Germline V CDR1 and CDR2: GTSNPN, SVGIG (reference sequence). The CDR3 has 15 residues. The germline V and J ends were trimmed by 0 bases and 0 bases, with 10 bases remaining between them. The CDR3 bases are TGTGCCTGGAGTGTGGGGTCCCTTAGCACAGATACGCAGTATTTT. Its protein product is CAWSVGSLSTDTQYF.

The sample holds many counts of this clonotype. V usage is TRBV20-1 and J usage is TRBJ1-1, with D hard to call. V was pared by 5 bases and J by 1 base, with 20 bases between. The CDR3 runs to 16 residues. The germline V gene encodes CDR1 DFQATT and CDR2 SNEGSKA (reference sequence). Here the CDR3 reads CSAGSVYIEENTEAFF. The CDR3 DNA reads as TGCAGTGCTGGGTCGGTCTACATCGAGGAGAACACTGAAGCTTTCTTT.

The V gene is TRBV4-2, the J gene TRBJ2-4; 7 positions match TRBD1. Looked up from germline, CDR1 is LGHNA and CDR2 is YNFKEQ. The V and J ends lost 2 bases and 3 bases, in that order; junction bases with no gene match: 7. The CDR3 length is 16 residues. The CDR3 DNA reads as TGTGCCAGCAGCCAAATAAGACAGGGCGACAAAAACATTCAGTACTTC. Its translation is CASSQIRQGDKNIQYF.

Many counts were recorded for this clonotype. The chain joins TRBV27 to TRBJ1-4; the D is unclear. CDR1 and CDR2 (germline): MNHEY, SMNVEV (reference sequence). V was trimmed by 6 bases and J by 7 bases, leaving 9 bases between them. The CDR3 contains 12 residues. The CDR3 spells CASSPVPEKLFF. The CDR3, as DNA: TGTGCCAGCAGCCCTGTACCTGAAAAACTGTTTTTT. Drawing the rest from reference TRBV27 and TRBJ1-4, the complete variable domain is EAQVTQNPRYLITVTGKKLTVTCSQNMNHEYMSWYRQDPGLGLRQIYYSMNVEVTDKGDVPEGYKVSRKEKRNFPLILESPSPNQTSLYFCASSPVPEKLFFGSGTQLSVL.